A selection of T cell receptor beta chains follows, all from one sample in a study of blood T cell repertoires in COVID-19. Produced via immunoSEQ multiplex PCR; TCRdb's table is partial and in-frame only. The table shows roughly 320,000 clones, with around nine tenths occurring only once. The sample taken for sequencing was PBMCs or T cells enriched from blood (not recorded which). The receptors shown here come from a woman aged 30 to 39 who had been exposed to COVID-19. Each CDR3 is given with its conserved first and last residue. D genes are given only for firm matches. For some rows the clone size is stated as once, few or many, or as a class when expanded; others skip it.

>TRBD1|NA|TRBJ1-2|TRBV25-1
TGTGCCAGCTCGACAGTAGGGGGCCCCTATGGCTACACCTTC
CASSTVGGPYGYTF
>NA|NA|TRBJ1-2|TRBV5-4
TGTGCCAGCAGCTTTAACGGCGGGGGGTACTATGGCTACACCTTC
CASSFNGGGYYGYTF
>NA|NA|TRBJ1-5|TRBV4-3
TGCGCCAGCAGCCAGTCGGGAGGGAGCAATCAGCCCCAGCATTTT
CASSQSGGSNQPQHF
>NA|NA|TRBJ2-1|TRBV3-1/TRBV3-2
TGTGCCAGCAGCCAATTGAGCGATGAGCAGTTCTTC
CASSQLSDEQFF
>TRBD2|NA|TRBJ2-1|TRBV11-2
TGTGCCAGCAGCCGCAAACCGGGACTAGCGGGGGTCAATGAGCAGTTCTTC
CASSRKPGLAGVNEQFF
>TRBD1|NA|TRBJ1-2|TRBV7-2
TGTGCCAGCAGCGCGGGACAGGGTTACTATGGCTACACCTTC
CASSAGQGYYGYTF
>NA|NA|TRBJ2-2|TRBV11-3
TGTGCCAGCAGCTTAGGGCAGGGTCGGATCGGGGAGCTGTTTTTT
CASSLGQGRIGELFF
>TRBD1|NA|TRBJ2-7|TRBV18
TGTGCCAGCTCACCAGGGACAGGGGGCTACGAGCAGTACTTC
CASSPGTGGYEQYF
>TRBD1|NA|TRBJ1-4|TRBV5-1
TGCGCCAGCAGCAAGGGACAGGGGGCAACTAATGAAAAACTGTTTTTT
CASSKGQGATNEKLFF
>NA|NA|TRBJ1-6|TRBV7-6
TGTGCCAGCAGCTTCGATAATTCACCCCTCCACTTT
CASSFDNSPLHF
>TRBD1|few|TRBJ1-2|TRBV2
TGTGCCAGCAGTACCGGACAGGGCTATGGCTACACCTTC
CASSTGQGYGYTF
>NA|NA|TRBJ2-1|TRBV7-6
TGTGCCAGCAGCTCTAGCCGGCGTGGTTGGAATGAGCAGTTCTTC
CASSSSRRGWNEQFF
>NA|NA|TRBJ2-2|TRBV5-4
TGTGCCAGCAGCCCTCGACAGAACACCGGGGAGCTGTTTTTT
CASSPRQNTGELFF
>TRBD1|NA|TRBJ1-2|TRBV14
TGTGCCAGCAGCCCCTTTCCGAGCCGGGACAGGGTATATGGCTACACCTTC
CASSPFPSRDRVYGYTF
>NA|NA|TRBJ1-1|TRBV30
TGTGCCTGGAAGGGGTCGACGGCTGAAGCTTTCTTT
CAWKGSTAEAFF
>TRBD1|NA|TRBJ2-1|TRBV25-1
TGTGCCAGCAGTGAATTCGGGGGGACAGGGAATGAGCAGTTCTTC
CASSEFGGTGNEQFF
>TRBD1|NA|TRBJ2-7|TRBV5-4
TGTGCCAGCAGCCCAGACAGGGACTCCTACGAGCAGTACTTC
CASSPDRDSYEQYF
>TRBD2|NA|TRBJ2-1|TRBV6-4
TGTGCCAGCAGTGGGTCTAGCGGGGGGTACAATGAGCAGTTCTTC
CASSGSSGGYNEQFF
>TRBD1|NA|TRBJ1-1|TRBV30
TGTGCCTGGCGCGGACAGGGGCTGAACACTGAAGCTTTCTTT
CAWRGQGLNTEAFF
>NA|NA|TRBJ1-2|TRBV19
TGTGCCAGTAGTATAGAGATCAGGGCGGCGAACTATGGCTACACCTTC
CASSIEIRAANYGYTF
>TRBD1|NA|TRBJ2-7|TRBV3-1/TRBV3-2
TGTGCCAGCAGCCAACCCCGCCACGCGACAGGGACAGTGAGCTACGAGCAGTACTTC
CASSQPRHATGTVSYEQYF
>NA|once|TRBJ1-6|TRBV11-2
TGTGCCAGCAGCTTCAATTCGGCAGGGGCGTCGAGTTCACCCCTCCACTTT
CASSFNSAGASSSPLHF
>NA|NA|TRBJ2-5|TRBV5-4
TGTGCCAGCAGCACTACAGGGTACCAAGAGACCCAGTACTTC
CASSTTGYQETQYF
>NA|once|TRBJ2-2|TRBV7-6
TGTGCCAGCAGTCCTTTAGGCGGGGCGAACACCGGGGAGCTGTTTTTT
CASSPLGGANTGELFF
>NA|NA|TRBJ2-7|TRBV3-1/TRBV3-2
TGTGCCAGCAGCCTTATCAGGGGTGACGAGCAGTACTTC
CASSLIRGDEQYF
>NA|NA|TRBJ1-5|TRBV9
TGTGCCAGCAGCGCTACAGGCAATCAGCCCCAGCATTTT
CASSATGNQPQHF
>NA|NA|TRBJ2-3|TRBV11-3
TGTGCCAGCAGCCCTCGGGGGGCACTCACAGATACGCAGTATTTT
CASSPRGALTDTQYF
>TRBD1|NA|TRBJ1-2|TRBV4-2
TGTGCCAGCAGCCAAGGAAACGCACAGGGGGCGTGGGGCTACACCTTC
CASSQGNAQGAWGYTF
>NA|NA|TRBJ2-1|TRBV15
TGTGCTACGCGCGGGCCGTCCTACAATGAGCAGTTCTTC
CATRGPSYNEQFF
>TRBD1|NA|TRBJ1-5|TRBV25-1
TGTGCCAGCAGTGACCCGGGACAGCATCAGCCCCAGCATTTT
CASSDPGQHQPQHF
>NA|NA|TRBJ2-7|TRBV5-1
TGCGCCAGCAGCTGGAGAACCGGGACGGGAGCCTACGAGCAGTACTTC
CASSWRTGTGAYEQYF
>NA|NA|TRBJ1-1|TRBV7-9
TGTGCCAGCACAAATCAGGGGTTGAACACTGAAGCTTTCTTT
CASTNQGLNTEAFF
>NA|NA|TRBJ1-4|TRBV5-5
TGTGCCAGCAGTCCCTACAGTAATGAAAAACTGTTTTTT
CASSPYSNEKLFF
>TRBD1|NA|TRBJ2-1|TRBV9
TGTGCCAGCAGCGTACAAGGACAGGGACTGGCCCATGAGCAGTTCTTC
CASSVQGQGLAHEQFF
>TRBD1|NA|TRBJ1-2|TRBV29-1
TGCAGCGTTGGGGCCCGGGACAGGGTGGACTATGGCTACACCTTC
CSVGARDRVDYGYTF
>TRBD1|NA|TRBJ1-2|TRBV5-1
TGCGCCAGCAGCCTCTCGTCAGGACAGGGGGCAGGGGGCTACACCTTC
CASSLSSGQGAGGYTF
>NA|few|TRBJ1-5|TRBV12-3/TRBV12-4
TGTGCCAGCAGTGCCGGTGTGCCCCAGCATTTT
CASSAGVPQHF
>NA|NA|TRBJ2-7|TRBV7-9
TGTGCCAGCTCCGACATGATGTACGAGCAGTACTTC
CASSDMMYEQYF
>TRBD1|NA|TRBJ2-7|TRBV7-6
TGTGCCAGCAGCTTAGACGACAGGGGATTCTACGAGCAGTACTTC
CASSLDDRGFYEQYF
>TRBD1|NA|TRBJ1-6|TRBV6-5
TGTGCCAGCAGTCGCTCGGGACAGGGCCTTCCACCCCTCCACTTT
CASSRSGQGLPPLHF
>NA|NA|TRBJ1-1|TRBV5-1
TGCGCCAGCAGCTTTTTAGGGGTGAACACTGAAGCTTTCTTT
CASSFLGVNTEAFF
>TRBD2|NA|TRBJ2-1|TRBV4-1
TGCGCCAGCAGCCAAGAAGGTACTAGCGGGGCTCACAATGAGCAGTTCTTC
CASSQEGTSGAHNEQFF
>TRBD1|NA|TRBJ1-1|TRBV5-1
TGCGCCAGCAGCTACTCTAAGACAGGGCTTCGGACTGAAGCTTTCTTT
CASSYSKTGLRTEAFF
>TRBD2|NA|TRBJ2-7|TRBV27
TGTGCCAGCAGGCGGGGGAATTCCTACGAGCAGTACTTC
CASRRGNSYEQYF